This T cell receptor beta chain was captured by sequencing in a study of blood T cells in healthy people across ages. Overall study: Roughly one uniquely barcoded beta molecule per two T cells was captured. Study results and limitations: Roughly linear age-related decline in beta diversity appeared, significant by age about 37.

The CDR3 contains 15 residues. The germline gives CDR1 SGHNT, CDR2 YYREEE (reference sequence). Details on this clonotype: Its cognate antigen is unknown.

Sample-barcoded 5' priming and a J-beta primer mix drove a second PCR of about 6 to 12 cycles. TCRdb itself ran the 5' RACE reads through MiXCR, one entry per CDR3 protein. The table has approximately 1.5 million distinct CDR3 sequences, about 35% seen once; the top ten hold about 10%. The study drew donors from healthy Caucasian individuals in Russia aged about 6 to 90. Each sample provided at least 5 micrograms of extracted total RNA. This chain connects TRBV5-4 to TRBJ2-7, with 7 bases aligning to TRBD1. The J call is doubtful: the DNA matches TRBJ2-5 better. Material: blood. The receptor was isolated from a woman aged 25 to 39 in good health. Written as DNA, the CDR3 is TGTGCCAGCAGCTCCCGGGGACAGCATACGGAGACCCAGTACTTC. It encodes CASSSRGQHTETQYF.